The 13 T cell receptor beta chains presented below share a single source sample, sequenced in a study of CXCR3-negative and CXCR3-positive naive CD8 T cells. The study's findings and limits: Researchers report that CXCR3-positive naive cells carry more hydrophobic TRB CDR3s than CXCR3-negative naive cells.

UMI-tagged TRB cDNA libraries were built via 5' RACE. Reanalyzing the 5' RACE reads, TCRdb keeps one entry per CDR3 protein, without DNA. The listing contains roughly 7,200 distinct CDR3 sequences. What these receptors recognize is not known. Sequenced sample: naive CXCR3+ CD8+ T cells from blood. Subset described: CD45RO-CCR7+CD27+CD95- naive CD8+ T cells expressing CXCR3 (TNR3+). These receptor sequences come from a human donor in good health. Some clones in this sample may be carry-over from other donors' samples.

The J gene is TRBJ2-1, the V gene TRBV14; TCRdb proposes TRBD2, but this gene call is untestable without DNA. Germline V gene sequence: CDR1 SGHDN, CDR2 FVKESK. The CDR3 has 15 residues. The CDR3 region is CASSQFRTSRNEQFF.

CDR3 residues: CASSEYTAGTAQDTQYF. The chain employs TRBV25-1 and TRBJ2-3; as DNA is missing, the TRBD2 call by TCRdb cannot be tested. Germline V gives CDR1 MGHDK, CDR2 SYGVNS. CDR3 size: 17 residues.

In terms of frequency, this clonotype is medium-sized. The CDR3 is CASETRTGFYNSPLHF. This chain uses TRBV28 with TRBJ1-6; TCRdb returns TRBD1, unconfirmable since there is no DNA. This CDR3 spans 16 amino acids. Germline V lookup: CDR1 MDHEN, CDR2 SYDVKM.

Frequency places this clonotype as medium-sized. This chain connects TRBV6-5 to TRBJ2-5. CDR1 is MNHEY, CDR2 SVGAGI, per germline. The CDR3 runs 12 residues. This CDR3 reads CASTKDRETQYF.

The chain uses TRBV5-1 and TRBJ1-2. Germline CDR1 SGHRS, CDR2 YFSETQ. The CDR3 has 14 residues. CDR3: CASSLAEGEDGYTF.

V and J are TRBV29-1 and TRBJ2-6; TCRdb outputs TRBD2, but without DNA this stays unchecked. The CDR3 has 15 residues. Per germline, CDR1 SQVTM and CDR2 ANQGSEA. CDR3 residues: CSVEREGPGANVLTF.

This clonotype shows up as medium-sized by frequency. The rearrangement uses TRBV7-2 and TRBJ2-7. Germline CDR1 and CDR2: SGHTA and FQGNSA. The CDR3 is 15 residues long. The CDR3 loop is CASSLAPTSSYEQYF.

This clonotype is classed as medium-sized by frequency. CDR3 residues: CASRGPGQGAYEQYF. The gene calls are TRBV28 and TRBJ2-7; the TCRdb call, TRBD1, lacks DNA for checking. From germline, CDR1 is MDHEN and CDR2 SYDVKM. CDR3 length: 15 amino acids.

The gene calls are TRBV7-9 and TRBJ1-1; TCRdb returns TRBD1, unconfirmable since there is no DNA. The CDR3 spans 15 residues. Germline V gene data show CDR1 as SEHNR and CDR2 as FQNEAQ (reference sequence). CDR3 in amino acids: CASSFLWPGNTEAFF.

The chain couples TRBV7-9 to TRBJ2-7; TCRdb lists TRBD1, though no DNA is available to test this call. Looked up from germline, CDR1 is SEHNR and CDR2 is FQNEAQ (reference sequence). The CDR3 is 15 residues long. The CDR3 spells CATHRPGQGAFEQYF.

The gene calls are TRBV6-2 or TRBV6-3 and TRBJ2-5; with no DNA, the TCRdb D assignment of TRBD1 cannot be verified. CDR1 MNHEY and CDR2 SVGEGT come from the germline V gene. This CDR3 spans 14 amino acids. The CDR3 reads CASSWTGRQETQYF.

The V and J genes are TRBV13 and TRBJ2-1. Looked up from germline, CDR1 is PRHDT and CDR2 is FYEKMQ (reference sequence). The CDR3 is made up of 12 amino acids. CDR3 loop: CASSLGLDEQFF.

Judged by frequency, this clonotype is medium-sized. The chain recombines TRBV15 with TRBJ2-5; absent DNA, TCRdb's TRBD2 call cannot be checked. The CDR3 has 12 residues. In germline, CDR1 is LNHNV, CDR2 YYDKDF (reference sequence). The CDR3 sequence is CATSGLAGTQYF.